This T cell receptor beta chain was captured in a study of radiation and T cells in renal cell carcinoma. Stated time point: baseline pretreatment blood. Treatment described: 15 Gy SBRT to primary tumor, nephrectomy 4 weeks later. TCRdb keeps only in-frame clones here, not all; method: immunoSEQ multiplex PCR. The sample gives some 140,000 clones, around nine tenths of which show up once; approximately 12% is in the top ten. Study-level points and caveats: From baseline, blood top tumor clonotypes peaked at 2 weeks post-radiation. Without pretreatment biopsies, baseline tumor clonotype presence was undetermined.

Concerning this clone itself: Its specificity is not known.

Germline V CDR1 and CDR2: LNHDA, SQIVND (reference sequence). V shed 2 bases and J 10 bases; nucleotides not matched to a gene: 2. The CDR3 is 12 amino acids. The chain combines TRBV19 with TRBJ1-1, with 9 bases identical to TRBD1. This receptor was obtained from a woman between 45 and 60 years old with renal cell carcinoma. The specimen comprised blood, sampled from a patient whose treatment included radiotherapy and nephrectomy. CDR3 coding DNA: TGTGCCAGTAGTATATCGACAGGGGGAGCTTTCTTT. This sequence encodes CASSISTGGAFF.